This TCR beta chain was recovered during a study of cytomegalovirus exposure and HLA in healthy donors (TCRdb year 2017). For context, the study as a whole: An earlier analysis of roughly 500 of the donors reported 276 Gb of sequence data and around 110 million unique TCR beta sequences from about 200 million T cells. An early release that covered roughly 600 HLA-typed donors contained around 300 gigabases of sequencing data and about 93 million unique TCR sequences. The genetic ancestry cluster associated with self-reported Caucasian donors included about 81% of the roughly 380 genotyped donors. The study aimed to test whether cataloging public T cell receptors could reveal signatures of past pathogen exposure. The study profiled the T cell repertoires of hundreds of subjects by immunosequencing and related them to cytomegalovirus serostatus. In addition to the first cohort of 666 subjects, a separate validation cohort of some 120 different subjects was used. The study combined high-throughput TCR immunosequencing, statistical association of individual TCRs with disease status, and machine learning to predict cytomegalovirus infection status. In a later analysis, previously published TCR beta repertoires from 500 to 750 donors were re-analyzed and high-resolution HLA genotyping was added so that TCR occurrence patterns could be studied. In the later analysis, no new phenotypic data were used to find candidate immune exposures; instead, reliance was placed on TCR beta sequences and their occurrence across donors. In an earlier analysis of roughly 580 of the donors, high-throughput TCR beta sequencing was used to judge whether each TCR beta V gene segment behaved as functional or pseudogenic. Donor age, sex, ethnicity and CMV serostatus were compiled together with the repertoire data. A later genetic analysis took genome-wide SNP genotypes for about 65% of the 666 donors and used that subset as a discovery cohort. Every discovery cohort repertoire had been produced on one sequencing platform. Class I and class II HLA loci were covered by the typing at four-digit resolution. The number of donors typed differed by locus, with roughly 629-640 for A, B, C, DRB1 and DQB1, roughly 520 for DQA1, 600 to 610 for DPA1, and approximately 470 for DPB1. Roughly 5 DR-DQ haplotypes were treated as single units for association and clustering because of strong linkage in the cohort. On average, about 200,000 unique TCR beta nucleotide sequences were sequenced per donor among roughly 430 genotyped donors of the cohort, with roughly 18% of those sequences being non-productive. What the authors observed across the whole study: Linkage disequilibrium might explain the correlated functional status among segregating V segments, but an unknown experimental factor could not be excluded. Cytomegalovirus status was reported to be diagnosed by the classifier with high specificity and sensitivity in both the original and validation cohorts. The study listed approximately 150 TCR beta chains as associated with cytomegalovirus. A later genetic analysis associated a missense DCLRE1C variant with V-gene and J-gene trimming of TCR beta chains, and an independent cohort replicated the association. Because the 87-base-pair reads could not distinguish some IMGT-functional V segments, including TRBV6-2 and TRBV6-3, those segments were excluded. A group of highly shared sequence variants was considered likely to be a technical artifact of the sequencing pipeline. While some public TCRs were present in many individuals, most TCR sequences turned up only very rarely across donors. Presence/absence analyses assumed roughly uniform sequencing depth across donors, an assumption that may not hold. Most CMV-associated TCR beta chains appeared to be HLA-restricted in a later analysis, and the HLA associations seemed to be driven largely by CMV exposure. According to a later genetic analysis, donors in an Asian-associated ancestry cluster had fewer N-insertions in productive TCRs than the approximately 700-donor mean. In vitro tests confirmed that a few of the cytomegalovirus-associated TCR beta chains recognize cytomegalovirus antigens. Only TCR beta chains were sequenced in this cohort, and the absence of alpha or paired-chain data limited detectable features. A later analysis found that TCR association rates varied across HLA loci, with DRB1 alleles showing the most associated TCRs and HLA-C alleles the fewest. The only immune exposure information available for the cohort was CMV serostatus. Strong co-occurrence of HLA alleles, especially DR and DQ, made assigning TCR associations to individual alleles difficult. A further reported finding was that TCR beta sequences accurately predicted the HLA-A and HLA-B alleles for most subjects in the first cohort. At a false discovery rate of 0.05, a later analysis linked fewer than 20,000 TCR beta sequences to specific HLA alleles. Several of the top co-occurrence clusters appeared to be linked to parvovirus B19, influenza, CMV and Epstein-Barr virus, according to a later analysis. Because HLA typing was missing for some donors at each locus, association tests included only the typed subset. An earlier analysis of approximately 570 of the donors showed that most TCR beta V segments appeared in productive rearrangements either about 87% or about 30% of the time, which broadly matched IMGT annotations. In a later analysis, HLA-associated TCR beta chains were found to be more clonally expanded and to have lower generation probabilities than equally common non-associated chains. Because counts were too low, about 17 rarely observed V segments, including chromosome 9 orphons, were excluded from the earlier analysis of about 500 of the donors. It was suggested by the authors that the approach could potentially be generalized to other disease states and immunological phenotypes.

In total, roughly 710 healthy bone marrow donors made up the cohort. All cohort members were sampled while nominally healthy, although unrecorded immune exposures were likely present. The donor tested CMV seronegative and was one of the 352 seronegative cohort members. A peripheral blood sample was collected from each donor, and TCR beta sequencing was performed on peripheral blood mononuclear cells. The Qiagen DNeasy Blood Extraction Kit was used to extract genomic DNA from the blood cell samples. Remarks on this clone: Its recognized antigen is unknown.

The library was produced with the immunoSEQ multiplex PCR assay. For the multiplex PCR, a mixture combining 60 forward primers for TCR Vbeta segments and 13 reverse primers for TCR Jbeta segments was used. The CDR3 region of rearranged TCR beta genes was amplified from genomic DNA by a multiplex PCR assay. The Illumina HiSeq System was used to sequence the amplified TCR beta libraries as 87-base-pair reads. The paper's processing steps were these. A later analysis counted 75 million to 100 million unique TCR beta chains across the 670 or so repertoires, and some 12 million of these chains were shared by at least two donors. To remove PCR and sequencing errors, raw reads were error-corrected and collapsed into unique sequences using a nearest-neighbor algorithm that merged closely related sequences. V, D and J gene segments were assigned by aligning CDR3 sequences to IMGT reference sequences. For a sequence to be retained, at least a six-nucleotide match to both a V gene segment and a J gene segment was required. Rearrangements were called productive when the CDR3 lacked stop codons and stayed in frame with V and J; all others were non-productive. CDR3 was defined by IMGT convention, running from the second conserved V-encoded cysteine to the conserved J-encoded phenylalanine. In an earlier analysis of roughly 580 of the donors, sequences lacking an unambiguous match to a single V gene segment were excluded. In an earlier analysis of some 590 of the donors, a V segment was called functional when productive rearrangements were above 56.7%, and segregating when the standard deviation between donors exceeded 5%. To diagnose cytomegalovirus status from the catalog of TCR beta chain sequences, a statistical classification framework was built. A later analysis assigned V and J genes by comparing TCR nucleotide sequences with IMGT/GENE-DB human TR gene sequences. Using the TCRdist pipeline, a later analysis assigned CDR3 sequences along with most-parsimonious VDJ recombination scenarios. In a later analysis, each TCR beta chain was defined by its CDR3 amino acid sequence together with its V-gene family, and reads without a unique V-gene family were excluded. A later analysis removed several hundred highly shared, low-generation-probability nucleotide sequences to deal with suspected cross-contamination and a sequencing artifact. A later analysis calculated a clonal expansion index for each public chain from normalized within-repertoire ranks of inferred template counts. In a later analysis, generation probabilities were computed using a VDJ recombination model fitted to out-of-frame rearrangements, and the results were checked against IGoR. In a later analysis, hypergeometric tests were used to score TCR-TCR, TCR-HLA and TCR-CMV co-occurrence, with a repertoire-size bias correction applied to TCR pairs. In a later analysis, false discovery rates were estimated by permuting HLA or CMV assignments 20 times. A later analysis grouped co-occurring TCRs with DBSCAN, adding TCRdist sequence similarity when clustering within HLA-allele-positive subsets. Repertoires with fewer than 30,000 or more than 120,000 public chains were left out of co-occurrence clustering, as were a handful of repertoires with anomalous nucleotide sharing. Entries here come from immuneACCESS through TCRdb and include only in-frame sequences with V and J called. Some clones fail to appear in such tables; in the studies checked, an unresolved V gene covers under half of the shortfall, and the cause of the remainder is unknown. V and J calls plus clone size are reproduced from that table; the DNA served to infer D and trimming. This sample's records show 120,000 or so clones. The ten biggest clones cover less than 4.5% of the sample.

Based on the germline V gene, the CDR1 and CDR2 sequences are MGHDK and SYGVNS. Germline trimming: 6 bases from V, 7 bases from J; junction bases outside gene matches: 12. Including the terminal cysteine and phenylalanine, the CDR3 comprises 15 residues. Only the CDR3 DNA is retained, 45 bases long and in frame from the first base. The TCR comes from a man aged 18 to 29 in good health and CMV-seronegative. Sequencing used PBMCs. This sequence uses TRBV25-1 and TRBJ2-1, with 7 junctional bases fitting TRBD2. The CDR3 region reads CASRGSGEIVNEQFF. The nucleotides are TGTGCCAGCAGGGGGAGCGGGGAGATCGTAAATGAGCAGTTCTTC.